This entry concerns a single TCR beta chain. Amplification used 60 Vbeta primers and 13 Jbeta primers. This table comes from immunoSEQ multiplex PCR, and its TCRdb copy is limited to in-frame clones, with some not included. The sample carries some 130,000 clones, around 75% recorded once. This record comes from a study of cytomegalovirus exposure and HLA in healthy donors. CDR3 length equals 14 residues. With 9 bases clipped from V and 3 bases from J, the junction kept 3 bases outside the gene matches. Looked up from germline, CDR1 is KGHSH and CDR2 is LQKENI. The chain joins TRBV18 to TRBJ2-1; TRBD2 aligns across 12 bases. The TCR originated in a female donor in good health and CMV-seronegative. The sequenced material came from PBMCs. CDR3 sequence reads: CASTTSGGYNEQFF. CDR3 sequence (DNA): TGTGCCAGTACGACTAGCGGGGGCTACAATGAGCAGTTCTTC.